The 26 T cell receptor beta chains reported below all come from one sample, sequenced in a study of tumor and adjacent non-tumor tissue in lung cancer. A modified ARM-PCR protocol with three rounds of nested PCR amplified TCRbeta. MiXCR, applied by TCRdb to the multiplex PCR reads, yields one record per CDR3 protein. The top ten hold 20% to 25% of the sample, which has over 85,000 distinct CDR3 sequences, 84% seen once. No cell sorting was done before RNA was extracted from the tissue. Material: lung tumor tissue. These receptors were collected from a man aged 65 to 79 with non-small cell lung cancer.

About this clonotype itself: Relative to the germline gene, one junction end is altered; a read error may explain this. DNA for the CDR3: TGCGCCAGCAGTTACCACCCGTTTAGCGGCTCCTACGAGCAGCACTTC. This codes for CASSYHPFSGSYEQHF. J is TRBJ2-7 and V is TRBV6-5, with D tentatively TRBD2 (6 bases). This CDR3 region has 16 residues. Per germline, CDR1 MNHEY and CDR2 SVGAGI.

Concerning this clonotype: One end of the junction fails to match germline, which may point to a read error. The chain recombines TRBV11-2 with TRBJ2-7, with a tentative D call TRBD2 (5 bases). The germline V gene has CDR1 SGHAT and CDR2 FQNNGV. The CDR3 totals 13 residues. The CDR3 DNA reads TGTGTCAGCAGCTTAGCAGTAGCTCTCGAGCGGTACTTT. Translation gives CVSSLAVALERYF. Variable domain in full (rest from reference TRBV11-2 and TRBJ2-7): EAGVAQSPRYKIIEKRQSVAFWCNPISGHATLYWYQQILGQGPKLLIQFQNNGVVDDSQLPKDRFSAERLKGVDSTLKIQPAKLEDSAVYLCVSSLAVALERYFGPGTRLTVT.

As regards this clonotype: Compared with germline, one end of the junction differs, possibly owing to a read error. This CDR3 reads CAGSPPNVGGTETFF. In nucleotides, the CDR3 is TGTGCCGGCAGCCCCCCCAACGTTGGGGGTACTGAAACTTTCTTT. V and J are TRBV11-2 and TRBJ1-1; possible D gene TRBD1, 5 bases. Germline V gives CDR1 SGHAT, CDR2 FQNNGV. The CDR3 length is 15 residues.

V usage is TRBV5-1 and J usage is TRBJ2-1; possible D gene TRBD2, 5 bases. The V gene's germline CDR1 is SGHRS and CDR2 YFSETQ. The CDR3 consists of 17 residues. The V end lost 6 bases, the J end lost 4 bases, and 23 bases lay between the germline ends. CDR3 bases: TGCGCCAGCACTGGTTCTGGCGCTCTGCCGGGGTACAATGAGCAGTTCTTC. Translated, it gives CASTGSGALPGYNEQFF.

A note on this clonotype: Mismatch with germline at one junction end may stem from a read error. The chain has TRBV11-2 and TRBJ1-6; no definite D call. Germline CDR1 SGHAT, CDR2 FQNNGV. CDR3 size: 15 residues. The CDR3 DNA follows: TGTGCCAGCAGTTCCCATAGCTTCTATAATTCACCGCTCCACTTT. Translation gives CASSSHSFYNSPLHF.

As concerns this clonotype: This CDR3 fails to terminate in the conserved phenylalanine or tryptophan, so it likely reflects a read error. The chain recombines TRBV4-1 with TRBJ1-1; D is unclear. The CDR3 has 14 residues. In germline, CDR1 is MGHRA, CDR2 YSYEKL. V was shortened by 0 bases and J by 4 bases, with 9 bases between the two germline ends. In DNA form, the CDR3 reads TGCGCCAGCAGCCAAGACAGTATGAGCACTGAAGCTTTCTCT. Translation gives CASSQDSMSTEAFS.

The chain couples TRBV5-1 to TRBJ2-3; TRBD2 might be the D (5 bases). The germline V gene encodes CDR1 SGHRS and CDR2 YFSETQ. The CDR3 covers 15 residues. V lost 7 bases to trimming and J lost 0 bases, with 15 bases between them. The CDR3 DNA follows: TGCGCCAGCGGCATAAGCGGAGTGAGCACAGATACGCAGTATTTT. It yields the protein CASGISGVSTDTQYF.

As concerns this clonotype: The junction departs from germline at one end; a sequencing error may be responsible. The chain recombines TRBV6-2 or TRBV6-3 with TRBJ2-1; 8 bases match TRBD2. The CDR3 length is 15 residues. Germline CDR1 is MNHEY and CDR2 is SVGEGT. CDR3 protein: CASIPGLGNTDEQFF. CDR3 bases: TGTGCCAGCATTCCGGGACTAGGCAATACCGATGAGCAATTCTTC.

Of note for this clonotype: A junction end diverges from the germline sequence, so it may reflect a read error. This chain connects TRBV14 to TRBJ1-1; weak D call: TRBD1 (5 bases). Germline values: CDR1 SGHDN, CDR2 FVKESK. The CDR3 is 13 residues long. The CDR3 loop is CASSQDPTGEAFF. Written as DNA, the CDR3 is TGTGCCAGCAGTCAAGATCCTACAGGTGAAGCTTTCTTT.

J is TRBJ2-7 and V is TRBV6-6; D ambiguous. V was shortened by 3 bases and J by 3 bases, with 18 bases between the two germline ends. Germline lookup yields CDR1 MNHNY and CDR2 SVGAGI (reference sequence). The CDR3 contains 16 residues. The CDR3 DNA is TGTGCCAGCAGTTATTCCAATGCGAGTGAGGACTACGAGCAGTACTTC. This gives the protein CASSYSNASEDYEQYF.

The rearrangement joins TRBV11-2 to TRBJ2-1; TRBD2 is a possible D gene (6 bases). V dropped 11 bases and J dropped 0 bases, with 26 bases sitting between them. This CDR3 has 18 residues. The germline V gene has CDR1 SGHAT and CDR2 FQNNGV. DNA for the CDR3: TGTGCCTGCCTCTTACATGTACGGGACTGGGCCTCCTACAATGAGCAGTTCTTC. Translating it yields CACLLHVRDWASYNEQFF.

In this sample, this clonotype turned up once. This chain connects TRBV13 to TRBJ1-1, with 7 bases aligning to TRBD1. Germline trimming cut 6 bases from V and 1 base from J; bases unmatched to any gene: 8. CDR1 is PRHDT and CDR2 is FYEKMQ in the germline V gene (reference sequence). The CDR3 sequence is 15 residues long. The CDR3 loop is CASSPGTASNTEAFF. The CDR3 DNA follows: TGTGCCAGCAGTCCCGGGACAGCTTCGAACACTGAAGCTTTCTTT.

The V call is TRBV6-5, the J call TRBJ1-6, with no clear D. The V gene's germline CDR1 is MNHEY and CDR2 SVGAGI. The CDR3 runs 15 residues. CDR3 DNA sequence: TGTGCTAACAGTTACTCCGACGGTAAAAATTCACCCCTCCACTTT. Its protein product is CANSYSDGKNSPLHF.

Of note for this clonotype: It is likely a read error, because the conserved phenylalanine at the end of the CDR3 is missing. In DNA, the CDR3 is TGTGACAGCAGCTTAGCGGGCACCGGGGAGCTGTTTATT. As protein: CDSSLAGTGELFI. This chain connects TRBV7-9 to TRBJ2-2; 7 bases are shared with TRBD2. The CDR3 extends over 13 amino acids. Germline CDR1 and CDR2: SEHNR and FQNEAQ (reference sequence).

Comments on this clonotype: The junction departs from germline at one end; a sequencing error may be responsible. This chain connects TRBV6-2 or TRBV6-3 to TRBJ2-3; D gene ambiguous. Germline-derived CDR1 and CDR2 are MNHEY and SVGEGT. The CDR3 is 17 amino acids. This CDR3 is CASSYPMRVDHQDTQYF. In nucleotides, the CDR3 is TGTGCTAGCAGTTACCCGATGAGAGTAGACCACCAGGATACGCAGTATTTT.

Concerning this clonotype: At one boundary the junction diverges from the germline segment, which might be a read error. The V and J genes are TRBV4-3 and TRBJ2-1; TRBD2 aligns across 8 bases. From germline, CDR1 is LGHNA and CDR2 YSLEER. The CDR3 has 17 residues. The CDR3 nucleotides are TGTGTCAGCAGCCAAGATTGGCTAGCGGGCCCCTACAATGAGCAGTTCTTC. This sequence encodes CVSSQDWLAGPYNEQFF.

To note about this clonotype: A read error may account for a junction end that differs from germline. The CDR3 DNA reads as TGTGCTAGCAGTCCCGGGACAGGTAGTAACGCTTCACCCCTCCACTTT. Translation gives CASSPGTGSNASPLHF. The chain couples TRBV12-3 or TRBV12-4 to TRBJ1-6; 8 nucleotides agree with TRBD1. This CDR3 spans 16 amino acids.

This clonotype was observed a few times. This may stem from a read error, because a much larger clone lies one nucleotide away. J is TRBJ2-1 and V is TRBV20-1; 8 bases are a match to TRBD2. Unmatched junction bases numbered 17, after V lost 7 bases and J lost 9 bases. The CDR3 runs 15 residues. Germline CDR1 DFQATT, CDR2 SNEGSKA (reference sequence). The CDR3 DNA is TGCAGTGTTAGTCGACCTCCGGGACTAGGGGGTGAGCAGTTCTTC. Protein product: CSVSRPPGLGGEQFF.

This chain connects TRBV11-1 to TRBJ2-1; D remains unclear. Between the trimmed V and J ends, which lost 1 base and 5 bases, there was a span of 12 bases. Germline CDR1 is SGHAT and CDR2 is FQDESV (reference sequence). This CDR3 is built from 15 residues. The CDR3 here is CASSLDVYDNNEQFF. The CDR3 DNA sequence: TGTGCCAGCAGCTTAGATGTGTATGACAACAATGAGCAGTTCTTC.

In regard to this clonotype: Possible read error: a much larger clone is one base away. The V gene is TRBV28, the J gene TRBJ1-2; D might be TRBD1 (6 bases). This CDR3 is built from 15 residues. CDR1 is MDHEN, CDR2 SYDVKM, per germline. The V end was cut by 2 bases, the J end by 8 bases, with 18 bases between. As DNA, the CDR3 is TGTGCCAGCAGTTTAGGGTGGACAGTTTTAGTGGGCTACACCTTC. This codes for CASSLGWTVLVGYTF.

A note on this clonotype: At one of its ends the junction is not consistent with the germline gene, which may arise from a read error. The rearrangement links TRBV12-3 or TRBV12-4 to TRBJ1-3; no definite D call. This CDR3 is built from 14 residues. The CDR3 spells CVSTYGDHGNTIYF. DNA of the CDR3: TGTGTCAGCACATACGGAGACCATGGAAACACCATATATTTT.

About this clonotype: Without the conserved terminal phenylalanine or tryptophan, this CDR3 likely stems from a read error. The chain carries TRBV11-3 and TRBJ2-1; 14 nucleotides match TRBD2. The CDR3 runs to 17 residues. CDR1 is SGHNT and CDR2 is YENEEA in the germline V gene. CDR3: CVSSFLGTSGGYNEQFS. CDR3 in DNA: TGTGTCAGCAGCTTCCTAGGGACTAGCGGGGGATACAATGAGCAGTTCTCC.

For this clonotype: The conserved phenylalanine or tryptophan is not found at the CDR3 terminus, so this likely reflects a read error. The rearrangement uses TRBV12-3 or TRBV12-4 and TRBJ1-3; TRBD1 matches at 10 bases. The CDR3 has 16 amino acids. CDR3 in DNA: TGTGCCAGCAGTCGACAGGGGGCGAGCTCTCGAAACACCATATATCTT. As protein: CASSRQGASSRNTIYL.

Turning to this clonotype: This may stem from a read error, because a much larger clone lies one nucleotide away. The CDR3 is CANWRTGGRETQYF. The CDR3 nucleotides read TGTGCCAACTGGAGGACAGGGGGCCGGGAGACCCAGTACTTC. The V call is TRBV6-2 or TRBV6-3, the J call TRBJ2-5, with 11 bases that match TRBD1. CDR1 and CDR2 from the germline V gene are MNHEY and SVGEGT. The CDR3 consists of 14 residues. Trimming cost V 10 bases and J 5 bases; bases outside gene matches: 9.

This clonotype was seen repeatedly, ten times or more. This chain joins TRBV19 and TRBJ1-2; D gene unclear. CDR3 length: 13 residues. Trimming removed 1 base from V and 6 bases from J, with 9 bases in between. In germline, CDR1 is LNHDA, CDR2 SQIVND (reference sequence). The CDR3 DNA sequence: TGTGCCAGTAGTATAGGAGGCAGCCATGGCTACACCTTC. This gives the protein CASSIGGSHGYTF. Full variable domain (outside the CDR3, taken from reference TRBV19 and TRBJ1-2): DGGITQSPKYLFRKEGQNVTLSCEQNLNHDAMYWYRQDPGQGLRLIYYSQIVNDFQKGDIAEGYSVSREKKESFPLTVTSAQKNPTAFYLCASSIGGSHGYTFGSGTRLTVV.

This clonotype was detected a few times. As the CDR3 is not closed by the conserved phenylalanine or tryptophan, this likely results from a read error. The chain combines TRBV6-2 or TRBV6-3 with TRBJ1-1; D may be TRBD1 (6 bases). Trimming left V 4 bases short and J 5 bases short, with 14 bases between. From germline, CDR1 is MNHEY and CDR2 SVGEGT. This CDR3 has 14 residues. The CDR3 DNA is TGTGCCAGCAGTTCGATCGGAGGGGGTACTGAAGCTTTCATT. Translated: CASSSIGGGTEAFI.